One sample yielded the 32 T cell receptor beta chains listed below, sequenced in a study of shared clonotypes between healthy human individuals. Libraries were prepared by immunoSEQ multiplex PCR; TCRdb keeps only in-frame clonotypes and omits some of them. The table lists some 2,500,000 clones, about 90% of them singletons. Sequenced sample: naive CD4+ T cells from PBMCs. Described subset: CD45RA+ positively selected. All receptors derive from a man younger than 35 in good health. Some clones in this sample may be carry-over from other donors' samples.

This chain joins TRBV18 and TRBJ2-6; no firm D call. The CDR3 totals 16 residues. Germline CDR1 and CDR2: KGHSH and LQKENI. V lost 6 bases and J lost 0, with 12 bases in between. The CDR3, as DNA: TGTGCCAGCTCCCCCGGACGGAACTCTGGGGCCAACGTCCTGACTTTC. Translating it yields CASSPGRNSGANVLTF.

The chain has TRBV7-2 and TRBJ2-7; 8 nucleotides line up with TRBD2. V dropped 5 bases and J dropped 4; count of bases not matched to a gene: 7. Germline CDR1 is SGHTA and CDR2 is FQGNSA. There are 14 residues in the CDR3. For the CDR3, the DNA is TGTGCCAGCAGCCCCCCCGCTAGCGGGTACGAGCAGTACTTC. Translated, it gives CASSPPASGYEQYF. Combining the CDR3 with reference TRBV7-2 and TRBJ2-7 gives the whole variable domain GAGVSQSPSNKVTEKGKDVELRCDPISGHTALYWYRQSLGQGLEFLIYFQGNSAPDKSGLPSDRFSAERTGGSVSTLTIQRTQQEDSAVYLCASSPPASGYEQYFGPGTRLTVT.

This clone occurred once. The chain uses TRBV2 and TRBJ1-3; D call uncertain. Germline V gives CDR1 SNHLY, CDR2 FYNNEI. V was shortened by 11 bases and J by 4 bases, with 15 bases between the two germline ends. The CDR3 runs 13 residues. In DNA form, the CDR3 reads TGTGCCGGATCGGAGGTGGGGGGAAACACCATATATTTT. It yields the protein CAGSEVGGNTIYF.

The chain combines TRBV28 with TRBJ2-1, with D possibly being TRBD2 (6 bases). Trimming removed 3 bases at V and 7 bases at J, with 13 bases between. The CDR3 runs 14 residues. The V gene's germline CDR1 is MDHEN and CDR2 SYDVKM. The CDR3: CASSLVPGRNEQFF. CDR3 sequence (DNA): TGTGCCAGCAGTTTGGTCCCTGGGAGGAATGAGCAGTTCTTC.

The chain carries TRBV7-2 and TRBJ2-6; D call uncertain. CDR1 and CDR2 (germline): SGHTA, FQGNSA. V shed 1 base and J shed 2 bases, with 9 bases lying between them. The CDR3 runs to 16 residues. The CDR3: CASSLGFVPGANVLTF. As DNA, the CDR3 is TGTGCCAGCAGCTTAGGTTTTGTCCCTGGGGCCAACGTCCTGACTTTC.

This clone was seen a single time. The CDR3, as DNA: TGTGCCAGCAGCTCGGACCGGGGGCAGCGCTACGAGCAGTACTTC. Translating gives CASSSDRGQRYEQYF. The V gene is TRBV7-9, the J gene TRBJ2-7; the D gene could be TRBD1 or TRBD2 (6 bases each). Germline V gene lookup returns CDR1 SEHNR and CDR2 FQNEAQ (reference sequence). With 4 bases removed from V and 3 bases from J, the gap between germline ends came to 16 bases. CDR3 length: 15 residues.

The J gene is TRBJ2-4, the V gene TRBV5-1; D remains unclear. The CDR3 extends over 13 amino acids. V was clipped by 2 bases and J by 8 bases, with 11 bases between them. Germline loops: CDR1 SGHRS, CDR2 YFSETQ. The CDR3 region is CASSFTGSDIQYF. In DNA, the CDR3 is TGCGCCAGCAGCTTTACGGGTTCGGACATTCAGTACTTC.

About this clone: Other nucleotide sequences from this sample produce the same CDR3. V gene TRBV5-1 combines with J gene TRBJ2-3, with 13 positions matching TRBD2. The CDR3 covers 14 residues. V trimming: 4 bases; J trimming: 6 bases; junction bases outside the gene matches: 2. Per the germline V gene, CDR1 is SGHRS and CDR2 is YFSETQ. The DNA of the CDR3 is TGCGCCAGCAGCCTGGGACTAGCGGGGGATACGCAGTATTTT. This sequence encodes CASSLGLAGDTQYF.

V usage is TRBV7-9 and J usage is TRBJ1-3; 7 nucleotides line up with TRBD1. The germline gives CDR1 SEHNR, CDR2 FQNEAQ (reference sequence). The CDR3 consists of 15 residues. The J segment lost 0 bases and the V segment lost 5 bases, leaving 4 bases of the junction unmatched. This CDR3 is CASSQNRGSGNTIYF. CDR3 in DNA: TGTGCCAGCAGCCAGAACAGGGGCTCTGGAAACACCATATATTTT.

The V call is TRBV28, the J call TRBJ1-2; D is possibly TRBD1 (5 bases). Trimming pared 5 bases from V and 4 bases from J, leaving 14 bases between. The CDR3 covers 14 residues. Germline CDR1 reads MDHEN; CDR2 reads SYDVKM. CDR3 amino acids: CASSLRQRGYGYTF. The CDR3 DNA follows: TGTGCCAGCAGTCTCCGACAGAGGGGCTATGGCTACACCTTC.

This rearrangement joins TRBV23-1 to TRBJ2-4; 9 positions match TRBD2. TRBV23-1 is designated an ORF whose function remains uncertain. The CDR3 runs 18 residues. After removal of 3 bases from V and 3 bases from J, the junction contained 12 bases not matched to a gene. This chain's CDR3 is CASSHWFSCGRVKNIQYF. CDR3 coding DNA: TGCGCCAGCAGTCATTGGTTTTCGTGCGGGAGGGTCAAAAACATTCAGTACTTC.

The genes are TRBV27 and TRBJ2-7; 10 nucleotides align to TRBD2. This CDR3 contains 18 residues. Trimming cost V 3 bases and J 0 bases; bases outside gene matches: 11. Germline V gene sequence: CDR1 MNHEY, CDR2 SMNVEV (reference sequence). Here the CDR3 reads CASSFNGLTSGFSYEQYF. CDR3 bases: TGTGCCAGCAGTTTCAACGGTCTGACTAGCGGGTTCTCCTACGAGCAGTACTTC.

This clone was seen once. The CDR3 sequence: CASVYWDQISGEQYF. The CDR3, as DNA: TGTGCCAGCGTATATTGGGACCAAATATCGGGGGAGCAGTACTTC. The J gene is TRBJ2-7, the V gene TRBV6-1; D tentatively fits TRBD1 or TRBD2 (5 bases each). The CDR3 totals 15 residues. V was cut by 8 bases and J by 7 bases, with 24 bases left in between. From germline, CDR1 is MNHNS and CDR2 SASEGT.

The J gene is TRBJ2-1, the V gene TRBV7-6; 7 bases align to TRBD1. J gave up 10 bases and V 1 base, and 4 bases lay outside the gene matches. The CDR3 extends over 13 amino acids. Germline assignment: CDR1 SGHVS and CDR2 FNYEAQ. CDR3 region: CASSLVYRGEQFF. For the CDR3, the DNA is TGTGCCAGCAGCTTAGTTTACAGGGGCGAGCAGTTCTTC.

The CDR3 DNA sequence: TGTGCCAGCAGTAGGGTGGGGCAGCCCCAGCATTTT. Protein product: CASSRVGQPQHF. This chain links TRBV28 with TRBJ1-5; D remains unclear. V was clipped by 5 bases and J by 7 bases, with 9 bases between them. This CDR3 is built from 12 residues. CDR1 is MDHEN, CDR2 SYDVKM, per germline. The full variable domain, in which reference TRBV28 and TRBJ1-5 provide the parts outside the CDR3, is DVKVTQSSRYLVKRTGEKVFLECVQDMDHENMFWYRQDPGLGLRLIYFSYDVKMKEKGDIPEGYSVSREKKERFSLILESASTNQTSMYLCASSRVGQPQHFGDGTRLSIL.

The DNA of the CDR3 is TGTGCCAGCAGTGGAGGCTGGGGAGACTATGGCTACACCTTC. Translating it yields CASSGGWGDYGYTF. The rearrangement uses TRBV2 and TRBJ1-2; D not certain. CDR1 is SNHLY, CDR2 FYNNEI, per germline. The V end was cut by 4 bases, the J end by 3 bases, with 12 bases between. The CDR3 loop spans 14 amino acids.

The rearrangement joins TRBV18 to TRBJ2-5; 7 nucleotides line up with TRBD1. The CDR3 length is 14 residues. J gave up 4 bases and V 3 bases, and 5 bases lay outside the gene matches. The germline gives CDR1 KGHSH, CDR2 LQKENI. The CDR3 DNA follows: TGTGCCAGCTCACCCCGGACAGGTTTAGAGACCCAGTACTTC. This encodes CASSPRTGLETQYF. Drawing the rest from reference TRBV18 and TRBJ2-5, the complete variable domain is NAGVMQNPRHLVRRRGQEARLRCSPMKGHSHVYWYRQLPEEGLKFMVYLQKENIIDESGMPKERFSAEFPKEGPSILRIQQVVRGDSAAYFCASSPRTGLETQYFGPGTRLLVL.

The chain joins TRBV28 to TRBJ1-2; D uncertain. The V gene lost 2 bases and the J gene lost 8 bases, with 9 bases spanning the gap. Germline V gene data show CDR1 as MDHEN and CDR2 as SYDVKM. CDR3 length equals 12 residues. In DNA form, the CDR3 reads TGTGCCAGCAGTTTAGGACCCGGGGGCTACACCTTC. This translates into CASSLGPGGYTF.

CDR3 in amino acids: CASGGSPQGNYGYTF. In DNA, the CDR3 is TGTGCCTCAGGGGGCTCACCTCAGGGGAACTATGGCTACACCTTC. The genes are TRBV19 and TRBJ1-2, with 8 bases aligning to TRBD1. V dropped 11 bases and J dropped 2; count of bases not matched to a gene: 13. Germline CDR1 and CDR2: LNHDA and SQIVND (reference sequence). The length of the CDR3 is 15 residues.

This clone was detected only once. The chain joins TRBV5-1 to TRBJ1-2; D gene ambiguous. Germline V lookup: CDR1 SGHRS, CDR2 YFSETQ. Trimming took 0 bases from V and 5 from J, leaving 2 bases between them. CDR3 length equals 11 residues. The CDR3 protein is CASSLVYGYTF. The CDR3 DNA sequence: TGCGCCAGCAGCTTGGTGTATGGCTACACCTTC.

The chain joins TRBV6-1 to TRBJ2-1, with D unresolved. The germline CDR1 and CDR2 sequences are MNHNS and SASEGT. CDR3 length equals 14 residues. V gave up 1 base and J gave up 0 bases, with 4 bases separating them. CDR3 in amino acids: CASSEVYSYNEQFF. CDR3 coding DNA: TGTGCCAGCAGTGAAGTTTACTCCTACAATGAGCAGTTCTTC.

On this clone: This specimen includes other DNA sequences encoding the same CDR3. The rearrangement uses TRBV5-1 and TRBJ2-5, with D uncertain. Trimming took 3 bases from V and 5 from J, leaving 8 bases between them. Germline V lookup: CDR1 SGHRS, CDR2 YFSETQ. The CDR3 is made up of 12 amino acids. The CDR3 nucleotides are TGCGCCAGCAGCTCGGATAGGGAGACCCAGTACTTC. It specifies CASSSDRETQYF.

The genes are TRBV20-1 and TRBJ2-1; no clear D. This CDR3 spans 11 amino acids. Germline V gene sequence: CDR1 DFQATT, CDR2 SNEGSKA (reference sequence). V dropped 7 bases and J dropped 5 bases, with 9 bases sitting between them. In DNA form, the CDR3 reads TGCAGTGTAGCCCCAGACAATGAGCAGTTCTTC. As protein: CSVAPDNEQFF.

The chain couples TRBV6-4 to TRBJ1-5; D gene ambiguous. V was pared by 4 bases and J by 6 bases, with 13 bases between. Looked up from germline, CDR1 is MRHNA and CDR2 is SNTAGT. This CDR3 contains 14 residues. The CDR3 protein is CASSAPFLSQPQHF. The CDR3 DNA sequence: TGTGCCAGCAGTGCTCCCTTCCTATCTCAGCCCCAGCATTTT.

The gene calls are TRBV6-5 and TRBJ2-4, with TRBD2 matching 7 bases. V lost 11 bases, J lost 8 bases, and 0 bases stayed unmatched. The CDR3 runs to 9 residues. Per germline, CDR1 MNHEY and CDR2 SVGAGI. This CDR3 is CAAGDIQYF. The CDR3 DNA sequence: TGTGCCGCGGGGGACATTCAGTACTTC.

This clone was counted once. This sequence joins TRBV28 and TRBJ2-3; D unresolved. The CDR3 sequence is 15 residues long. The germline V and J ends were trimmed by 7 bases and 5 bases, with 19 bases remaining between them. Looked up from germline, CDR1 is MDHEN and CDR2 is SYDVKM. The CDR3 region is CASTRPLQHLDTQYF. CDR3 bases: TGTGCCAGCACCCGACCGTTGCAGCACCTAGATACGCAGTATTTT.

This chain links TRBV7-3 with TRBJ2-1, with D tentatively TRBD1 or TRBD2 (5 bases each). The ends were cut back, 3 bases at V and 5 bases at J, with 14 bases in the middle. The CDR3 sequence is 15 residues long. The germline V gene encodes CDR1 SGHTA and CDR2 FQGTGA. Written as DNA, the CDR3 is TGTGCCAGCAGCTTCCGGGGCAGTCCTAACAATGAGCAGTTCTTC. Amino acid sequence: CASSFRGSPNNEQFF.

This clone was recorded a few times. CDR3 in DNA: TGTGCCAGCAGCCGAACAGGGGGAGGCAATCAGCCCCAGCATTTT. The encoded protein is CASSRTGGGNQPQHF. The V call is TRBV6-5, the J call TRBJ1-5; 8 bases agree with TRBD1. The CDR3 consists of 15 residues. With V trimmed by 6 bases and J by 2 bases, 6 bases remained unmatched. Germline-derived CDR1 and CDR2 are MNHEY and SVGAGI.

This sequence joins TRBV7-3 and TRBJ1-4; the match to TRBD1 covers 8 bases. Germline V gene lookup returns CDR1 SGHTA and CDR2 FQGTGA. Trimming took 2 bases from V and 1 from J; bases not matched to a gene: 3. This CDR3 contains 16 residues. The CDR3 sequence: CASSLQQGVTNEKLFF. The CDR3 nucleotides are TGTGCCAGCAGCTTACAACAGGGGGTAACTAATGAAAAACTGTTTTTT. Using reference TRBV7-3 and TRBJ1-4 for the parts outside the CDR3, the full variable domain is GAGVSQTPSNKVTEKGKYVELRCDPISGHTALYWYRQSLGQGPEFLIYFQGTGAADDSGLPNDRFFAVRPEGSVSTLKIQRTERGDSAVYLCASSLQQGVTNEKLFFGSGTQLSVL.

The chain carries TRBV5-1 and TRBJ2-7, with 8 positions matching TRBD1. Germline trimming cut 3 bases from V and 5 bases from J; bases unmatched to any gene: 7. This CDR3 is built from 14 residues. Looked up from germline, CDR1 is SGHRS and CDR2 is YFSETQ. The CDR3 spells CASSSGQGADEQYF. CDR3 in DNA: TGCGCCAGCAGCTCCGGGCAGGGGGCTGACGAGCAGTACTTC.

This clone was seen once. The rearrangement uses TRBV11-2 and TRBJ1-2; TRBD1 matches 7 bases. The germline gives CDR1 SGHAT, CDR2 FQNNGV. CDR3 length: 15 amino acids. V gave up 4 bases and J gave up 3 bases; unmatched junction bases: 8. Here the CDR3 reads CASSSSEGGYYGYTF. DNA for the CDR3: TGTGCCAGCAGCTCAAGCGAAGGGGGCTACTATGGCTACACCTTC. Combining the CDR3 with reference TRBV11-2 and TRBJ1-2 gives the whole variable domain EAGVAQSPRYKIIEKRQSVAFWCNPISGHATLYWYQQILGQGPKLLIQFQNNGVVDDSQLPKDRFSAERLKGVDSTLKIQPAKLEDSAVYLCASSSSEGGYYGYTFGSGTRLTVV.

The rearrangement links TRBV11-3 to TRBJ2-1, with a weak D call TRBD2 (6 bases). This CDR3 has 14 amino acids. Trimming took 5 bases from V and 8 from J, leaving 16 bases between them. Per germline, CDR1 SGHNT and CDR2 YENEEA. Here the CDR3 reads CASSDGSGWDEQFF. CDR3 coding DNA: TGTGCCAGCAGCGACGGGAGCGGGTGGGATGAGCAGTTCTTC.